The 15 T cell receptor beta chains given below trace back to one sample, sequenced in a study of Ad26.COV2.S vaccination and SARS-CoV-2 variants. Clones were read by immunoSEQ multiplex PCR, and TCRdb kept only the in-frame ones, dropping some. The sample lists 200,000 to 300,000 clones, over 75% seen once, with around a tenth in the top ten. As to treatment: 19 received Ad26.COV2.S at low or high dose, single or two shots; 5 received placebo; per-sample allocation not given. Specimens were obtained on day 63 following the first vaccine or placebo injection. Sequenced here: peripheral blood, sampled in a trial of Ad26.COV2.S vaccine versus placebo. These receptors were collected from a person between 18 and 65 years old who received the Ad26.COV2.S COVID-19 vaccine or a placebo.

The V call is TRBV30, the J call TRBJ2-2; D unclear. Germline V gene sequence: CDR1 GTSNPN, CDR2 SVGIG (reference sequence). CDR3 length: 13 amino acids. Trimming shortened V by 6 bases and J by 6 bases, and 14 bases separated the two germline ends. CDR3 residues: CACSLSRAGELFF. The CDR3 bases are TGTGCCTGCTCCCTCTCTAGGGCCGGGGAGCTGTTTTTT.

The chain carries TRBV21-1 and TRBJ2-3; whether TRBD2, the table's D call, matches the DNA was not checked. TRBV21-1 is a known pseudogene. This CDR3 spans 13 amino acids. The CDR3: CASTGPNTDTQYF. CDR3 sequence (DNA): TGTGCCAGCACCGGTCCCAACACAGATACGCAGTATTTT.

The chain is built from TRBV30 and TRBJ1-3; D is unresolved. CDR1 GTSNPN and CDR2 SVGIG come from the germline V gene (reference sequence). Trimming took off 3 bases at V and 6 bases at J, with 9 bases between the two ends. This CDR3 contains 12 residues. The CDR3 region is CAWSPTKNTIYF. The CDR3 DNA sequence: TGTGCCTGGAGCCCCACCAAAAACACCATATATTTT.

The rearrangement joins TRBV18 to TRBJ1-6; no definite D call. The ends were cut back, 4 bases at V and 7 bases at J, with 5 bases in the middle. CDR1 is KGHSH and CDR2 is LQKENI in the germline V gene. The CDR3 totals 12 residues. The chain's CDR3 is CASSRGNSPLHF. The CDR3 DNA is TGTGCCAGCTCACGGGGAAATTCACCCCTCCACTTT.

The chain is built from TRBV18 and TRBJ2-2; D is possibly TRBD2 (6 bases). Trimming took 0 bases from V and 2 from J, leaving 13 bases between them. This CDR3 is built from 17 residues. Germline V lookup: CDR1 KGHSH, CDR2 LQKENI. CDR3 nucleotide sequence: TGTGCCAGCTCACCACCGACGGGAGAGCTCAACACCGGGGAGCTGTTTTTT. This translates into CASSPPTGELNTGELFF.

V is TRBV5-1 and J is TRBJ1-3; D possibly corresponds to TRBD1 (6 bases). Germline V gene data show CDR1 as SGHRS and CDR2 as YFSETQ. Trimming removed 4 bases from V and 2 bases from J, with 16 bases in between. This CDR3 is built from 16 residues. In nucleotides, the CDR3 is TGCGCCAGCAGCCCTAGAGGGGGGGGCCCTGGAAACACCATATATTTT. Encoded protein: CASSPRGGGPGNTIYF. Supplemented by reference TRBV5-1 and TRBJ1-3, the full variable domain reads KAGVTQTPRYLIKTRGQQVTLSCSPISGHRSVSWYQQTPGQGLQFLFEYFSETQRNKGNFPGRFSGRQFSNSRSEMNVSTLELGDSALYLCASSPRGGGPGNTIYFGEGSWLTVV.

The V call is TRBV15, the J call TRBJ1-6; TRBD1 matches 7 bases. Germline CDR1 LNHNV, CDR2 YYDKDF (reference sequence). The CDR3 has 16 amino acids. V shed 4 bases and J 7 bases; nucleotides not matched to a gene: 10. This chain's CDR3 is CATSTRDSVRNSPLHF. In nucleotides, the CDR3 is TGTGCCACCAGCACCCGGGACAGTGTTCGAAATTCACCCCTCCACTTT. Full variable domain (outside the CDR3, taken from reference TRBV15 and TRBJ1-6): DAMVIQNPRYQVTQFGKPVTLSCSQTLNHNVMYWYQQKSSQAPKLLFHYYDKDFNNEADTPDNFQSRRPNTSFCFLDIRSPGLGDTAMYLCATSTRDSVRNSPLHFGNGTRLTVT.

This clone was detected only once. This sequence joins TRBV6-4 and TRBJ1-2; D might be TRBD1 (6 bases). Germline CDR1 and CDR2: MRHNA and SNTAGT. V dropped 3 bases and J dropped 4 bases, with 9 bases sitting between them. The CDR3 sequence is 13 residues long. Here the CDR3 reads CASSETGLYGYTF. For the CDR3, the DNA is TGTGCCAGCAGTGAGACAGGTCTCTATGGCTACACCTTC.

The CDR3 nucleotides read TGTGCCAGCAGACGGACAGGGGCCTATGGCTACACCTTC. This gives the protein CASRRTGAYGYTF. The chain couples TRBV12-3 or TRBV12-4 to TRBJ1-2; 9 bases are a match to TRBD1. V shed 6 bases and J 4 bases; nucleotides not matched to a gene: 3. The CDR3 consists of 13 residues.

A few counts support this clone. The J gene is TRBJ2-7, the V gene TRBV4-1, with 7 bases matching TRBD2. V lost 1 base and J lost 7; bases outside the gene matches: 10. The CDR3 loop spans 15 amino acids. Germline V gene lookup returns CDR1 MGHRA and CDR2 YSYEKL. The CDR3: CASSQAPGGSGEQYF. The CDR3 nucleotides read TGCGCCAGCAGCCAAGCCCCGGGGGGTTCGGGAGAGCAGTACTTC.

The rearrangement joins TRBV28 to TRBJ1-3; D unresolved. This CDR3 has 16 amino acids. Germline-derived CDR1 and CDR2 are MDHEN and SYDVKM. V was shortened by 1 base and J by 0 bases, with 10 bases between the two germline ends. CDR3 DNA: TGTGCCAGCAGTTTATCGGGCGCGTTCTCTGGAAACACCATATATTTT. Encoded protein: CASSLSGAFSGNTIYF.

The table lists this clone with many counts. The chain combines TRBV4-1 with TRBJ1-3; weak D call: TRBD1 (5 bases). Per the germline V gene, CDR1 is MGHRA and CDR2 is YSYEKL. The CDR3 extends over 15 amino acids. V gave up 3 bases and J gave up 0 bases, with 9 bases separating them. The CDR3: CASSQGQLSGNTIYF. The CDR3 DNA reads TGCGCCAGCAGCCAGGGGCAGCTCTCTGGAAACACCATATATTTT.

This chain uses TRBV4-1 with TRBJ2-7; TRBD2 matches at 11 bases. CDR3 size: 15 residues. The germline V gene has CDR1 MGHRA and CDR2 YSYEKL. The V and J ends lost 4 bases and 1 base, in that order; junction bases with no gene match: 3. CDR3 DNA sequence: TGCGCCAGCAGCCCGGGACTAGCGGCGTCCTACGAGCAGTACTTC. Protein: CASSPGLAASYEQYF.

The chain links TRBV7-6 to TRBJ2-1; 10 bases map to TRBD2. The V segment lost 5 bases and the J segment 12 bases; nucleotides outside the gene matches: 10. Per germline, CDR1 SGHVS and CDR2 FNYEAQ. The CDR3 extends over 14 amino acids. The CDR3: CASSRSGGEWVQFF. CDR3 sequence (DNA): TGTGCCAGCAGCCGAAGCGGGGGGGAGTGGGTGCAGTTCTTC.

The chain is built from TRBV13 and TRBJ2-5; TRBD2 matches 8 bases. Germline values: CDR1 PRHDT, CDR2 FYEKMQ (reference sequence). Trimming cost V 5 bases and J 4 bases; bases outside gene matches: 3. The CDR3 is 13 amino acids. The CDR3 loop is CASSPGTRETQYF. CDR3 sequence (DNA): TGTGCCAGCAGCCCCGGGACTAGAGAGACCCAGTACTTC.